This T cell receptor beta chain derives from a study of vaccination and CD4 T cells after COVID-19. The wider study: For post-vaccine samples, collection took place a median around 73 days after dose two, ranging from 14 to 241.

This CDR3 is 17 amino acids long. The assay that was used to sequence DNA from cultured CD4+ T cells was the Oncomine TCR Beta short-read assay. TCRdb re-derived calls from the PCR reads in MiXCR, one entry per CDR3 protein. The sample consists of 9,500 to 15,000 distinct CDR3 sequences, around half of them appearing once. Findings of the study overall: Looking at convalescent patients, 304 of their 307 vaccine-specific clones were spike mono-reactive.

Points on this clonotype: Its specificity is not known.

The treatment: roughly nine-day PBMC culture with coronavirus spike peptide pools or control peptides (ViraFEST assay). Expansion of antigen-specific T cells with peptide pools by ViraFEST preceded sequencing of TCRs. The rearrangement links TRBV21-1 to TRBJ2-7; TRBD1 is the table's D call, not checked against the DNA. TRBV21-1 is termed a pseudogene. This sequence originates from a human donor with COVID-19. Here the sequenced sample was cultured CD4+ T cells from blood, taken after SARS-CoV-2 vaccination. CDR3 amino acids: CASSKEIGTGISYEQYF. The DNA for the CDR3 is TGTGCCAGCAGCAAAGAAATCGGGACAGGGATTTCCTACGAGCAGTACTTC.